The TCR beta chain described here comes from a study of blood T cell repertoires in COVID-19. Study details: The study drew acute and convalescent COVID-19 samples from the United States, Italy and Spain.

Original data processing: The assay estimated nucleated cells by amplifying reference gene primers. The table came from immunoSEQ multiplex PCR; TCRdb's copy has only in-frame clones and leaves some out. The V and J calls and the clone size are those of that table, but D and trimming were determined from the DNA. The table includes under 85,000 clones, roughly 87% detected once. Germline values: CDR1 GTSNPN, CDR2 SVGIG (reference sequence). The CDR3 spans 12 residues. V lost 0 bases, J lost 6 bases, and 8 bases lay in between. The sequencing sample was made of peripheral blood. This TCR came from a man aged 50 or older with acute or convalescent COVID-19. The gene calls are TRBV30 and TRBJ1-1, with D maybe TRBD1 (5 bases). The CDR3 region has the DNA TGTGCCTGGAGTGTACGGGGGGCTGAAGCTTTCTTT. Translating it yields CAWSVRGAEAFF.